A single sample is the source of the 8 T cell receptor beta chains below, sequenced in a study of beta chain features in type 1 diabetes (dated by TCRdb to 2016 to 2019). The library was made by the immunoSEQ multiplex PCR assay. The High Capacity cDNA Reverse Transcription Kit was used to reverse transcribe all of the isolated RNA, meaning that expressed TCRB transcripts were what got sequenced. The source is immuneACCESS, and TCRdb retained only in-frame sequences with V and J called. Part of the clones is not carried over; for the studies checked, unresolved V genes explain less than half of this, and the remainder is unexplained. A total of around 150,000 clones appear in this sample, around 7% of them only once. 1.4% of the sample belongs to the ten largest clones. The sequencing sample was made of central memory CD4+ T cells from blood. All receptors derive from a woman younger than 45 in good health.

This clone was observed many times. This chain uses TRBV27 with TRBJ2-7, with 11 positions matching TRBD1. There are 15 residues in the CDR3. CDR1 and CDR2 (germline): MNHEY, SMNVEV (reference sequence). V was clipped by 1 base and J by 2 bases; unmatched bases: 1. The CDR3 DNA follows: TGTGCCAGCAGTTTATTGGGACAGGGGGCCTACGAGCAGTACTTC. Protein sequence: CASSLLGQGAYEQYF.

Only a few counts were recorded for this clone. The chain carries TRBV27 and TRBJ2-7, with D possibly being TRBD2 (5 bases). There are 14 residues in the CDR3. Germline CDR1 reads MNHEY; CDR2 reads SMNVEV (reference sequence). V lost 8 bases and J 6 bases, leaving 20 bases between the germline ends. The CDR3 loop reads CASFDRFGVSEQYF. The DNA for the CDR3 is TGTGCCAGCTTTGACCGTTTCGGGGTTTCCGAGCAGTACTTC.

The table lists this clone with a few counts. Written as DNA, the CDR3 is TGTGCCAGCAGTTTATCCCCGGGACTGGGCAATCAGCCCCAGCATTTT. Encoded protein: CASSLSPGLGNQPQHF. V and J are TRBV27 and TRBJ1-5, with D perhaps TRBD1 (5 bases). Germline CDR1 MNHEY, CDR2 SMNVEV (reference sequence). There are 16 residues in the CDR3. V lost 0 bases to trimming and J lost 2 bases, with 11 bases between them.

The V call is TRBV18, the J call TRBJ2-6; tentatively, D is TRBD1 (5 bases). The V end lost 1 base, the J end lost 2 bases, and 12 bases lay between the germline ends. Germline lookup yields CDR1 KGHSH and CDR2 LQKENI. This CDR3 comprises 17 residues. The CDR3 DNA reads as TGTGCCAGCTCACCACGGGCGGAGACAGCTGGGGCCAACGTCCTGACTTTC. Protein sequence: CASSPRAETAGANVLTF. Full variable domain (rest looked up from reference TRBV18 and TRBJ2-6): NAGVMQNPRHLVRRRGQEARLRCSPMKGHSHVYWYRQLPEEGLKFMVYLQKENIIDESGMPKERFSAEFPKEGPSILRIQQVVRGDSAAYFCASSPRAETAGANVLTFGAGSRLTVL.

The chain has TRBV2 and TRBJ2-1; D possibly corresponds to TRBD2 (6 bases). V was trimmed by 10 bases and J by 9 bases, leaving 19 bases between them. This CDR3 has 13 residues. The germline CDR1 and CDR2 sequences are SNHLY and FYNNEI. The CDR3 DNA is TGTGCCACGGGGGACCAGCGGTTGCTTGAGCAGTTCTTC. This gives the protein CATGDQRLLEQFF. The complete variable domain, with remaining parts taken from reference TRBV2 and TRBJ2-1, reads EPEVTQTPSHQVTQMGQEVILRCVPISNHLYFYWYRQILGQKVEFLVSFYNNEISEKSEIFDDQFSVERPDGSNFTLKIRSTKLEDSAMYFCATGDQRLLEQFFGPGTRLTVL.

The chain joins TRBV9 to TRBJ2-2, with D perhaps matching TRBD1 (6 bases). The germline CDR1 and CDR2 sequences are SGDLS and YYNGEE. There are 16 residues in the CDR3. The V gene lost 2 bases and the J gene lost 0 bases, with 11 bases spanning the gap. Here the CDR3 reads CASSVTGTPNTGELFF. The CDR3, as DNA: TGTGCCAGCAGCGTTACCGGGACACCGAACACCGGGGAGCTGTTTTTT.

Points on this clone: Other nucleotide sequences in the sample specify the same CDR3. This chain connects TRBV11-2 to TRBJ2-7, with 11 bases identical to TRBD2. The CDR3 has 15 amino acids. Germline lookup yields CDR1 SGHAT and CDR2 FQNNGV. After removal of 4 bases from V and 4 bases from J, the junction contained 6 bases not matched to a gene. The CDR3 is CASSSQLAGEYEQYF. CDR3 DNA: TGTGCCAGCAGCTCCCAACTAGCGGGAGAGTACGAGCAGTACTTC.

This clone has a count of ten or more. This chain joins TRBV7-9 and TRBJ2-5; 7 nucleotides align to TRBD2. In germline, CDR1 is SEHNR, CDR2 FQNEAQ (reference sequence). This CDR3 is built from 14 residues. Trimming cost V 4 bases and J 2 bases; bases outside gene matches: 4. The CDR3 is CASSWGGDQETQYF. CDR3 bases: TGTGCCAGCAGCTGGGGGGGGGATCAAGAGACCCAGTACTTC.